The 23 T cell receptor beta chains below were found in one sample sequenced in a study of blood T cell repertoires in COVID-19 (dated by TCRdb to the early 2020s). Library construction relied on the immunoSEQ multiplex PCR assay. In TCRdb, the immuneACCESS table is reduced to in-frame sequences with V and J assigned. These tables do not hold every clone; where another copy was compared, an unresolved V gene accounts for under half, and the others remain unexplained. The table for this sample lists about 62,000 clones; around nine tenths of them were counted only once. The ten largest clones capture more than 1% of the sample. The specimen sequenced was peripheral blood. The receptor source for this set is a man in his sixties or seventies with acute or convalescent COVID-19.

The chain carries TRBV4-2 and TRBJ1-2, with 7 positions matching TRBD1. The CDR3 has 16 residues. The V gene's germline CDR1 is LGHNA and CDR2 YNFKEQ. After removal of 0 bases from V and 4 bases from J, the junction contained 8 bases not matched to a gene. The CDR3 here is CASSQEWQGVGYGYTF. CDR3 nucleotide sequence: TGTGCCAGCAGCCAAGAGTGGCAGGGGGTGGGCTATGGCTACACCTTC.

The chain recombines TRBV18 with TRBJ1-2; D may be TRBD1 (6 bases). The germline gives CDR1 KGHSH, CDR2 LQKENI. The CDR3 has 13 amino acids. V lost 4 bases and J 6 bases, leaving 12 bases between the germline ends. Written as DNA, the CDR3 is TGTGCCAGCTCACGTATTCGGACAGATGGCTACACCTTC. It encodes CASSRIRTDGYTF. Supplemented by reference TRBV18 and TRBJ1-2, the full variable domain reads NAGVMQNPRHLVRRRGQEARLRCSPMKGHSHVYWYRQLPEEGLKFMVYLQKENIIDESGMPKERFSAEFPKEGPSILRIQQVVRGDSAAYFCASSRIRTDGYTFGSGTRLTVV.

This clone was counted a few times. This rearrangement joins TRBV27 to TRBJ2-7, with 10 bases that match TRBD2. The V gene end was trimmed by 6 bases and the J gene end by 12 bases; junction bases not matched to a gene: 11. The CDR3 length is 13 residues. Per the germline V gene, CDR1 is MNHEY and CDR2 is SMNVEV (reference sequence). The CDR3 nucleotides are TGTGCCAGCAGCCGAGTAGCGGGAGGCCCATGGTACTTC. It translates to CASSRVAGGPWYF.

This clone was seen just once. V and J are TRBV29-1 and TRBJ1-2, with D unclear. Per the germline V gene, CDR1 is SQVTM and CDR2 is ANQGSEA. The CDR3 consists of 11 residues. V was trimmed by 1 base and J by 4 bases, leaving 4 bases between them. CDR3 amino acids: CSVEGSYGYTF. CDR3 DNA sequence: TGCAGCGTTGAAGGCAGCTATGGCTACACCTTC. The full variable domain, rest sourced from reference TRBV29-1 and TRBJ1-2, is SAVISQKPSRDICQRGTSLTIQCQVDSQVTMMFWYRQQPGQSLTLIATANQGSEATYESGFVIDKFPISRPNLTFSTLTVSNMSPEDSSIYLCSVEGSYGYTFGSGTRLTVV.

The chain couples TRBV7-2 to TRBJ1-1; TRBD1 is a possible D gene (5 bases). Trimming took off 0 bases at V and 5 bases at J, with 16 bases between the two ends. The CDR3 is 16 amino acids. Looked up from germline, CDR1 is SGHTA and CDR2 is FQGNSA. CDR3 sequence (DNA): TGTGCCAGCAGCTTAGCCGGCGGGGGGATTGGGACTGAAGCTTTCTTT. Amino acids: CASSLAGGGIGTEAFF. Filled out from reference TRBV7-2 and TRBJ1-1, the complete variable domain reads GAGVSQSPSNKVTEKGKDVELRCDPISGHTALYWYRQSLGQGLEFLIYFQGNSAPDKSGLPSDRFSAERTGGSVSTLTIQRTQQEDSAVYLCASSLAGGGIGTEAFFGQGTRLTVV.

The genes are TRBV28 and TRBJ1-1, with D maybe TRBD1 (6 bases). This CDR3 spans 14 amino acids. The germline V gene encodes CDR1 MDHEN and CDR2 SYDVKM. V lost 7 bases and J 0 bases, leaving 12 bases between the germline ends. The CDR3: CASTRDNMNTEAFF. CDR3 DNA: TGTGCCAGCACCCGGGACAACATGAACACTGAAGCTTTCTTT.

The chain combines TRBV6-5 with TRBJ1-4; D might be TRBD1 (5 bases). Germline CDR1 MNHEY, CDR2 SVGAGI. The CDR3 is 13 amino acids. The ends were cut back, 7 bases at V and 5 bases at J, with 11 bases in the middle. The CDR3 DNA follows: TGTGCCAGCACTCTCGACAGAAATGAAAAACTGTTTTTT. Translation: CASTLDRNEKLFF.

This clone was picked up one time. CDR3 DNA sequence: TGCGCCAGCAGCCCGGGGGATGAGCAGTTCTTC. Translation: CASSPGDEQFF. The V gene is TRBV4-1, the J gene TRBJ2-1; possibly TRBD2 for D (6 bases). The CDR3 is 11 amino acids. Germline lookup yields CDR1 MGHRA and CDR2 YSYEKL. V shed 4 bases and J shed 8 bases, with 6 bases lying between them.

This CDR3 is CASSPSNSNQPQHF. The CDR3 DNA reads TGTGCCAGCAGCCCGAGCAATAGCAATCAGCCCCAGCATTTT. The rearrangement links TRBV4-2 to TRBJ1-5, with D unclear. Per germline, CDR1 LGHNA and CDR2 YNFKEQ. With 4 bases removed from V and 0 bases from J, the gap between germline ends came to 7 bases. There are 14 residues in the CDR3.

This clone occurred a few times. The chain employs TRBV7-9 and TRBJ2-7; D perhaps matches TRBD1 (6 bases). CDR3 length equals 16 residues. Trimming stripped 3 bases from V and 2 bases from J, with 17 bases between. Germline CDR1 is SEHNR and CDR2 is FQNEAQ (reference sequence). For the CDR3, the DNA is TGTGCCAGCAGCTTGGTAGTACTGGGGGCAACCTACGAGCAGTACTTC. Residues: CASSLVVLGATYEQYF.

The chain is built from TRBV6-2 or TRBV6-3 and TRBJ1-2, with TRBD1 identical over 8 bases. V shed 5 bases, J shed 2 bases, and the junction held 13 bases outside the gene matches. The CDR3 sequence is 17 residues long. Germline V gene sequence: CDR1 MNHEY, CDR2 SVGEGT. In nucleotides, the CDR3 is TGTGCCAGCAGTCCAGCGAGGACAGGGTTGTGGAACTATGGCTACACCTTC. Protein sequence: CASSPARTGLWNYGYTF.

The CDR3 reads CASSRDRGLVQFF. The DNA of the CDR3 is TGTGCCAGCTCACGCGATCGGGGGTTGGTGCAGTTCTTC. This chain uses TRBV18 with TRBJ2-1; maybe TRBD2 (6 bases). The length of the CDR3 is 13 residues. V lost 4 bases and J 12 bases, leaving 16 bases between the germline ends. The V gene's germline CDR1 is KGHSH and CDR2 LQKENI.

The J gene is TRBJ2-3, the V gene TRBV5-1, with 8 bases identical to TRBD2. This CDR3 spans 16 amino acids. CDR1 and CDR2 (germline): SGHRS, YFSETQ. Trimming removed 0 bases from V and 6 bases from J; junction bases left unmatched: 9. The CDR3 region is CASSLGTSSLGDTQYF. CDR3 nucleotides: TGCGCCAGCAGCTTGGGGACTAGCTCGCTAGGGGATACGCAGTATTTT.

The rearrangement joins TRBV12-3 or TRBV12-4 to TRBJ2-5; unclear D gene. This CDR3 is 12 amino acids long. V lost 1 base and J 5 bases, leaving 5 bases between the germline ends. The CDR3 region is CASSLVEETQYF. For the CDR3, the DNA is TGTGCCAGCAGTTTAGTAGAGGAGACCCAGTACTTC.

This sequence joins TRBV28 and TRBJ1-2, with D possibly TRBD1 on 5 matching bases. The V gene's germline CDR1 is MDHEN and CDR2 SYDVKM. The ends were cut back, 7 bases at V and 2 bases at J, with 14 bases in the middle. The length of the CDR3 is 14 residues. The CDR3 nucleotides are TGTGCCAGCATCACCCCTGACAGAAACTATGGCTACACCTTC. As protein: CASITPDRNYGYTF.

The chain employs TRBV5-5 and TRBJ2-2; D possibly corresponds to TRBD2 (6 bases). The CDR3 is 16 amino acids. V lost 3 bases, J lost 0 bases, and 12 bases lay in between. Per germline, CDR1 SGHKS and CDR2 YYEKEE (reference sequence). CDR3 loop: CASSSGVAANTGELFF. In DNA form, the CDR3 reads TGTGCCAGCAGCTCGGGGGTGGCAGCGAACACCGGGGAGCTGTTTTTT.

V usage is TRBV12-3 or TRBV12-4 and J usage is TRBJ1-2; no clear D gene. CDR3 length: 13 amino acids. The V gene lost 2 bases and the J gene lost 8 bases, with 12 bases spanning the gap. CDR3 residues: CASSLIRSEGYTF. DNA of the CDR3: TGTGCCAGCAGTTTAATCAGGTCGGAAGGCTACACCTTC.

V is TRBV7-2 and J is TRBJ2-4; D is ambiguous. This CDR3 has 13 residues. The V end was cut by 4 bases, the J end by 2 bases, with 6 bases between. CDR1 is SGHTA, CDR2 FQGNSA, per germline. In DNA form, the CDR3 reads TGTGCCAGCAGCTCCGACTCCAAAAACATTCAGTACTTC. Residues: CASSSDSKNIQYF.

V is TRBV2 and J is TRBJ2-1, with 11 bases fitting TRBD1. This CDR3 region has 13 residues. Germline V gene data show CDR1 as SNHLY and CDR2 as FYNNEI. The CDR3 protein is CARDRGISNEQFF. As DNA, the CDR3 is TGTGCTCGGGACAGGGGGATATCGAATGAGCAGTTCTTC.

This sequence joins TRBV7-8 and TRBJ1-5; a weak D match, TRBD1 (6 bases). Trimming cost V 2 bases and J 4 bases, with 12 bases left between them. The CDR3 is 15 residues long. Germline V lookup: CDR1 SGHVS, CDR2 FQNEAQ. CDR3 in amino acids: CASSLWLGGNQPQHF. In nucleotides, the CDR3 is TGTGCCAGCAGCTTATGGTTAGGGGGAAATCAGCCCCAGCATTTT.

This chain connects TRBV6-6 to TRBJ1-1; D call uncertain. The CDR3 sequence is 12 residues long. With 0 bases removed from V and 6 bases from J, the gap between germline ends came to 5 bases. Germline V CDR1 and CDR2: MNHNY, SVGAGI (reference sequence). CDR3 coding DNA: TGTGCCAGCAGTTACTCGTTATCTGAAGCTTTCTTT. It is translated as CASSYSLSEAFF.

The genes are TRBV5-1 and TRBJ2-2, with TRBD2 matching 10 bases. Germline V gene data show CDR1 as SGHRS and CDR2 as YFSETQ. The CDR3 is 15 residues long. With V trimmed by 0 bases and J by 5 bases, 1 base remained unmatched. In DNA, the CDR3 is TGCGCCAGCAGCTTGGTAGCGGGAGGAACCGGGGAGCTGTTTTTT. Translated, it gives CASSLVAGGTGELFF.

The V and J genes are TRBV6-1 and TRBJ2-7; TRBD1 agrees at 7 bases. The CDR3 is made up of 16 amino acids. V lost 3 bases and J lost 4; bases outside the gene matches: 12. CDR1 is MNHNS and CDR2 is SASEGT in the germline V gene. For the CDR3, the DNA is TGTGCCAGCAGTGACAACTCGGGACAGAATTTTTACGAGCAGTACTTC. It yields the protein CASSDNSGQNFYEQYF.